The entry that follows covers one T cell receptor beta chain sequence. No antigen is known for it. Libraries of TCR beta came from iRepertoire HTBI primers plus Arm-PCR of CDR3 regions. TCRdb redid the calling of the multiplex PCR reads with MiXCR, one entry per CDR3 protein. The table shows over 450,000 distinct CDR3 sequences, with about 12% occurring only once. CDR3 size: 17 residues. The trim removed 4 bases at V and 0 bases at J, leaving 8 bases unmatched. The germline gives CDR1 MDHEN, CDR2 SYDVKM. Time point reported: newly diagnosed GD, antithyroid drugs for less than 3 months. Researchers made the TCR library from RNA that was extracted from PBMCs. Doctors identified Graves' disease using the American Thyroid Association guidelines. The record originates from a study of regulatory T cells in long-lasting Graves disease. Background on the study: New Graves' disease cases had less than 3 months of antithyroid drugs. Study-wide points: Persistent disease samples used TRBV28, TRBJ1-2 and TRBJ2-5 preferentially.

In addition, the sample was reused for a study of T cells in Graves' hyperthyroidism and ophthalmopathy. Per that paper: TCR CDR3 underwent first-round RT-PCR with the HTBI primer set.

V gene TRBV28 combines with J gene TRBJ2-1; 8 nucleotides align to TRBD2. Sequencing used peripheral blood mononuclear cells (PBMCs), obtained at new diagnosis, from a patient treated with antithyroid drugs. This TCR was recovered from a woman in her twenties or thirties with Graves disease. CDR3: CASSSAGVPSSYNEQFF. The DNA of the CDR3 is TGTGCCAGCAGTTCAGCGGGAGTCCCGAGCTCCTACAATGAGCAGTTCTTC. The entire variable domain, with the rest obtained from reference TRBV28 and TRBJ2-1, is as follows: DVKVTQSSRYLVKRTGEKVFLECVQDMDHENMFWYRQDPGLGLRLIYFSYDVKMKEKGDIPEGYSVSREKKERFSLILESASTNQTSMYLCASSSAGVPSSYNEQFFGPGTRLTVL.